The next 27 T cell receptor beta chains were all read from a single sample in a study of cytomegalovirus exposure and HLA in healthy donors. This table comes from immunoSEQ multiplex PCR, and its TCRdb copy is limited to in-frame clones, with some not included. In the table there are approximately 110,000 clones, 88% of which are singletons. The sample consisted of PBMCs. The receptors shown here come from a woman aged 18-30 years in good health and CMV-seronegative.

This clone turned up a few times. V and J are TRBV7-2 and TRBJ2-7; no reliable D call. CDR3 length: 16 residues. The germline gives CDR1 SGHTA, CDR2 FQGNSA. Trimming left V 1 base short and J 0 bases short, with 13 bases between. CDR3 in DNA: TGTGCCAGCAGCTTAGATAGCCTATCAACCTCCTACGAGCAGTACTTC. The encoded protein is CASSLDSLSTSYEQYF. Full variable domain (rest looked up from reference TRBV7-2 and TRBJ2-7): GAGVSQSPSNKVTEKGKDVELRCDPISGHTALYWYRQSLGQGLEFLIYFQGNSAPDKSGLPSDRFSAERTGGSVSTLTIQRTQQEDSAVYLCASSLDSLSTSYEQYFGPGTRLTVT.

This chain links TRBV4-3 with TRBJ2-1; TRBD2 matches at 7 bases. The CDR3 spans 17 residues. The junction had 9 bases not matched to a gene; V was cut back by 1 base and J by 3 bases. Germline CDR1 LGHNA, CDR2 YSLEER. The CDR3 region has the DNA TGCGCCAGCAGCCAAGGTATAGCGGGCGAACTCTACAATGAGCAGTTCTTC. This encodes CASSQGIAGELYNEQFF.

The chain has TRBV6-6 and TRBJ2-7; 7 nucleotides agree with TRBD1. The ends lost 4 bases at V and 1 base at J; junction bases unmatched: 4. CDR3 size: 14 residues. Germline CDR1 and CDR2: MNHNY and SVGAGI (reference sequence). This chain's CDR3 is CASSSGTASYEQYF. The CDR3 DNA reads as TGTGCCAGCAGTTCCGGGACAGCGTCCTACGAGCAGTACTTC.

The chain uses TRBV6-5 and TRBJ2-7; the D is unclear. The CDR3 length is 12 residues. Trimming pared 5 bases from V and 2 bases from J, leaving 7 bases between. Germline V gives CDR1 MNHEY, CDR2 SVGAGI. As DNA, the CDR3 is TGTGCCAGCAGTAGAGCTACCTACGAGCAGTACTTC. Its protein product is CASSRATYEQYF.

This chain connects TRBV15 to TRBJ1-2; D not resolved. The germline CDR1 and CDR2 sequences are LNHNV and YYDKDF (reference sequence). The CDR3 is made up of 15 amino acids. V was cut by 0 bases and J by 0 bases, with 8 bases left in between. The CDR3 DNA reads as TGTGCCACCAGCAGAGATTACGGGGCTAACTATGGCTACACCTTC. This sequence encodes CATSRDYGANYGYTF.

The DNA of the CDR3 is TGTGCCACCAGCAGAGAGGGGGGGTACACAGATACGCAGTATTTT. Protein: CATSREGGYTDTQYF. This chain uses TRBV15 with TRBJ2-3, with 7 bases matching TRBD2. Unmatched junction bases numbered 2, after V lost 0 bases and J lost 2 bases. This CDR3 has 15 amino acids. Germline assignment: CDR1 LNHNV and CDR2 YYDKDF (reference sequence).

V usage is TRBV4-3 and J usage is TRBJ2-1; 7 bases align to TRBD2. From germline, CDR1 is LGHNA and CDR2 YSLEER. The CDR3 is 15 residues long. Losses at the gene ends were 4 bases for V and 3 bases for J; bases not matched to a gene: 6. In nucleotides, the CDR3 is TGCGCCAGCAGCCCAAGCCGGGGGGTCTACAATGAGCAGTTCTTC. Its translation: CASSPSRGVYNEQFF.

This chain joins TRBV5-1 and TRBJ2-1; 16 bases line up with TRBD2. The CDR3 is made up of 14 amino acids. The V and J ends lost 5 bases and 8 bases, in that order; junction bases with no gene match: 1. Looked up from germline, CDR1 is SGHRS and CDR2 is YFSETQ. CDR3 DNA: TGCGCCAGCAGGGGGACTAGCGGGAGGGATGAGCAGTTCTTC. Its translation is CASRGTSGRDEQFF. Looking up the rest from reference TRBV5-1 and TRBJ2-1 gives the full variable domain: KAGVTQTPRYLIKTRGQQVTLSCSPISGHRSVSWYQQTPGQGLQFLFEYFSETQRNKGNFPGRFSGRQFSNSRSEMNVSTLELGDSALYLCASRGTSGRDEQFFGPGTRLTVL.

The CDR3 here is CASSLGKGLAGYNEQFF. In DNA, the CDR3 is TGTGCCAGCAGCTTAGGGAAGGGACTAGCGGGGTACAATGAGCAGTTCTTC. This rearrangement joins TRBV7-2 to TRBJ2-1, with TRBD2 identical over 13 bases. Germline CDR1 reads SGHTA; CDR2 reads FQGNSA. Trimming took 1 base from V and 4 from J; bases not matched to a gene: 4. The length of the CDR3 is 17 residues. Variable domain in full (rest from reference TRBV7-2 and TRBJ2-1): GAGVSQSPSNKVTEKGKDVELRCDPISGHTALYWYRQSLGQGLEFLIYFQGNSAPDKSGLPSDRFSAERTGGSVSTLTIQRTQQEDSAVYLCASSLGKGLAGYNEQFFGPGTRLTVL.

The sample holds one count of this clone. The chain employs TRBV7-7 and TRBJ2-2; D gene uncertain. The germline CDR1 and CDR2 sequences are SSHAT and FNYEAQ (reference sequence). The CDR3 loop spans 13 amino acids. With 4 bases removed from V and 6 bases from J, the gap between germline ends came to 9 bases. Here the CDR3 DNA reads TGTGCCAGCAGCTCATTGAGCTCCGGGGAGCTGTTTTTT. Translating it yields CASSSLSSGELFF.

The chain has TRBV5-4 and TRBJ1-4; D perhaps matches TRBD1 (5 bases). V gave up 2 bases and J gave up 6 bases, with 14 bases separating them. Germline CDR1 and CDR2: SGHNT and YYREEE (reference sequence). The CDR3 consists of 15 residues. CDR3 coding DNA: TGTGCCAGCAGCTTCAAGGGTGGGGGGTATGAAAAACTGTTTTTT. Translating gives CASSFKGGGYEKLFF.

V is TRBV6-5 and J is TRBJ1-2, with D possibly matching TRBD1 (5 bases). The germline V and J ends were trimmed by 7 bases and 4 bases, with 19 bases remaining between them. The germline gives CDR1 MNHEY, CDR2 SVGAGI. The CDR3 consists of 15 residues. CDR3 loop: CASTPSSTALYGYTF. CDR3 in DNA: TGTGCCAGCACCCCTAGTTCGACAGCTCTCTATGGCTACACCTTC.

This chain links TRBV9 with TRBJ2-1, with TRBD2 matching over 8 bases. J lost 7 bases, V lost 0 bases, and 9 bases had no gene match. Germline V CDR1 and CDR2: SGDLS, YYNGEE. The CDR3 loop spans 16 amino acids. In DNA form, the CDR3 reads TGTGCCAGCAGCGTAGTAGGGACTAGTATCGGAAATGAGCAGTTCTTC. Amino acids: CASSVVGTSIGNEQFF.

This chain connects TRBV5-1 to TRBJ2-7; 9 positions match TRBD1. The CDR3 runs to 13 residues. V trimming: 4 bases; J trimming: 6 bases; junction bases outside the gene matches: 5. Germline V gene lookup returns CDR1 SGHRS and CDR2 YFSETQ. This CDR3 is CASSRRQGGEQYF. The CDR3 DNA is TGCGCCAGCAGCAGAAGACAGGGGGGCGAGCAGTACTTC.

CDR3 loop: CASSWSGMAGELFF. The CDR3 DNA reads TGTGCCAGCAGTTGGAGTGGTATGGCCGGGGAGCTGTTTTTT. V is TRBV27 and J is TRBJ2-2; D gene unclear. V was trimmed by 4 bases and J by 6 bases, leaving 12 bases between them. Germline V gene lookup returns CDR1 MNHEY and CDR2 SMNVEV (reference sequence). The CDR3 extends over 14 amino acids.

This clone was found once. The J gene is TRBJ2-7, the V gene TRBV6-5; D possibly corresponds to TRBD1 (5 bases). CDR1 is MNHEY, CDR2 SVGAGI, per germline. This CDR3 spans 13 amino acids. Trimming left V 6 bases short and J 3 bases short, with 12 bases between. The CDR3 DNA is TGTGCCAGCAGCCCGGACATAAACTACGAGCAGTACTTC. Translating it yields CASSPDINYEQYF.

The rearrangement joins TRBV18 to TRBJ1-1; TRBD1 matches 9 bases. Trimming removed 4 bases from V and 5 bases from J; junction bases left unmatched: 5. The CDR3 consists of 14 residues. Per the germline V gene, CDR1 is KGHSH and CDR2 is LQKENI. CDR3 loop: CASSRGQGRTEAFF. The CDR3 DNA follows: TGTGCCAGCTCACGTGGACAGGGGAGGACTGAAGCTTTCTTT.

The chain couples TRBV6-5 to TRBJ2-2; 7 bases agree with TRBD1. V gave up 2 bases and J gave up 2 bases; unmatched junction bases: 2. Germline lookup yields CDR1 MNHEY and CDR2 SVGAGI. The CDR3 is 15 amino acids. The DNA of the CDR3 is TGTGCCAGCAGTTACCGGGACAGAAACACCGGGGAGCTGTTTTTT. Protein: CASSYRDRNTGELFF.

CDR3 residues: CASSPLRGGSTGHYGYTF. CDR3 bases: TGTGCCAGCAGCCCCCTGCGAGGCGGGTCGACAGGGCACTATGGCTACACCTTC. The chain has TRBV5-6 and TRBJ1-2; 7 positions agree with TRBD1. CDR1 and CDR2 from the germline V gene are SGHDT and YYEEEE. J gave up 3 bases and V 4 bases, and 18 bases lay outside the gene matches. This CDR3 region has 18 residues.

The V call is TRBV28, the J call TRBJ1-6, with a possible D match to TRBD1 (5 bases). The CDR3 runs 16 residues. CDR1 is MDHEN, CDR2 SYDVKM, per germline. Trimming took 6 bases from V and 9 from J, leaving 21 bases between them. The CDR3 region is CASSPQGSKALSPLHF. The CDR3 region has the DNA TGTGCCAGCAGCCCGCAGGGCTCTAAGGCTCTTTCACCCCTCCACTTT.

The J gene is TRBJ1-5, the V gene TRBV27; D remains unclear. Germline CDR1 and CDR2: MNHEY and SMNVEV (reference sequence). Trimming cost V 3 bases and J 7 bases, with 10 bases left between them. This CDR3 comprises 13 residues. The CDR3 loop is CASSFSLRQPQHF. The CDR3 coding sequence is TGTGCCAGCAGTTTCTCCCTACGGCAGCCCCAGCATTTT.

The CDR3 spells CASRSSREYGYTF. The CDR3 DNA reads TGTGCCAGCAGATCTTCAAGGGAGTATGGCTACACCTTC. This chain joins TRBV27 and TRBJ1-2, with no clear D. This CDR3 has 13 residues. Trimming took off 6 bases at V and 5 bases at J, with 13 bases between the two ends. Germline V CDR1 and CDR2: MNHEY, SMNVEV (reference sequence).

This sequence joins TRBV5-1 and TRBJ2-1, with D tentatively TRBD2 (5 bases). The length of the CDR3 is 14 residues. Germline V lookup: CDR1 SGHRS, CDR2 YFSETQ. The V end was cut by 2 bases, the J end by 2 bases, with 8 bases between. DNA for the CDR3: TGCGCCAGCAGCTTTCCCGGGACCTACAATGAGCAGTTCTTC. Translation gives CASSFPGTYNEQFF. The whole variable domain, filled in from reference TRBV5-1 and TRBJ2-1, reads KAGVTQTPRYLIKTRGQQVTLSCSPISGHRSVSWYQQTPGQGLQFLFEYFSETQRNKGNFPGRFSGRQFSNSRSEMNVSTLELGDSALYLCASSFPGTYNEQFFGPGTRLTVL.

The chain combines TRBV6-1 with TRBJ2-7; 8 bases are a match to TRBD2. This CDR3 is 13 amino acids long. The J segment lost 0 bases and the V segment lost 5 bases, leaving 0 bases of the junction unmatched. Germline CDR1 and CDR2: MNHNS and SASEGT. The CDR3 DNA reads TGTGCCAGCAGTCGGGGGGGCTCCTACGAGCAGTACTTC. Residues: CASSRGGSYEQYF.

The chain employs TRBV9 and TRBJ2-1; unclear D gene. V was cut by 0 bases and J by 6 bases, with 16 bases left in between. Germline values: CDR1 SGDLS, CDR2 YYNGEE. This CDR3 contains 16 residues. The CDR3 here is CASSVVPISSTNEQFF. CDR3 nucleotide sequence: TGTGCCAGCAGCGTAGTCCCGATTTCGAGCACCAATGAGCAGTTCTTC.

The rearrangement links TRBV2 to TRBJ1-3, with D perhaps matching TRBD1 (6 bases). The CDR3 is 14 residues long. With 6 bases removed from V and 8 bases from J, the gap between germline ends came to 17 bases. Germline CDR1 and CDR2: SNHLY and FYNNEI. CDR3 in amino acids: CASSQQGRQYTIYF. CDR3 nucleotides: TGTGCCAGCAGCCAACAGGGACGCCAATACACCATATATTTT.

V and J are TRBV7-9 and TRBJ1-3; the D gene is possibly TRBD1 (5 bases). The V gene's germline CDR1 is SEHNR and CDR2 FQNEAQ (reference sequence). Deletions cut 2 bases from V and 1 base from J, with 21 bases between. The CDR3 contains 19 residues. The CDR3 DNA sequence: TGTGCCAGCAGCTTATTGTACGACAGAGTAAGTATTTCTGGAAACACCATATATTTT. This sequence encodes CASSLLYDRVSISGNTIYF. The entire variable domain, with the rest obtained from reference TRBV7-9 and TRBJ1-3, is as follows: DTGVSQNPRHKITKRGQNVTFRCDPISEHNRLYWYRQTLGQGPEFLTYFQNEAQLEKSRLLSDRFSAERPKGSFSTLEIQRTEQGDSAMYLCASSLLYDRVSISGNTIYFGEGSWLTVV.